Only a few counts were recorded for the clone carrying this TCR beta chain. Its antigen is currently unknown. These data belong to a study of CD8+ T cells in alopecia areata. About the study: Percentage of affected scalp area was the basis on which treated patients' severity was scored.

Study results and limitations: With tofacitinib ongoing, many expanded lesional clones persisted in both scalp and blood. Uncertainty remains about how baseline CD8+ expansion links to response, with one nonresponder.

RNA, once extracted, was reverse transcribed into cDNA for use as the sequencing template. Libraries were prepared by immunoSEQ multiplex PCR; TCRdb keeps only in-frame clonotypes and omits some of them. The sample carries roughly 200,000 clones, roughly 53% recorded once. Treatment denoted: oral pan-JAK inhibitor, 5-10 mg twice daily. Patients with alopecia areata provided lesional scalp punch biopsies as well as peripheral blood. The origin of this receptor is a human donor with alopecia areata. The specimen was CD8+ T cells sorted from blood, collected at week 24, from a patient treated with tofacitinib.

CDR3 amino acids: CASRSHGGQGASNEQFF. DNA of the CDR3: TGTGCCAGCAGATCCCACGGGGGGCAGGGGGCCTCGAATGAGCAGTTCTTC. J is TRBJ2-1 and V is TRBV11-2; the D gene is possibly TRBD1 (8 bases). The CDR3 spans 17 residues. The V end lost 6 bases, the J end lost 7 bases, and 25 bases lay between the germline ends. The germline V gene has CDR1 SGHAT and CDR2 FQNNGV. The full variable domain, in which reference TRBV11-2 and TRBJ2-1 provide the parts outside the CDR3, is EAGVAQSPRYKIIEKRQSVAFWCNPISGHATLYWYQQILGQGPKLLIQFQNNGVVDDSQLPKDRFSAERLKGVDSTLKIQPAKLEDSAVYLCASRSHGGQGASNEQFFGPGTRLTVL.